Below, 14 T cell receptor beta chains from the same sample are listed, as sequenced in a study of blood T cell repertoires in COVID-19. TCRdb's copy holds only in-frame clones and misses some; the assay was immunoSEQ multiplex PCR. The table records around 400,000 clones, around nine tenths of them present only once. Sequencing used PBMCs or T cells enriched from blood (not recorded which). Source of these receptors: a woman aged 18-35 years who had been exposed to COVID-19.

The chain uses TRBV13 and TRBJ1-2; a weak D match, TRBD1 (5 bases). Trimming took 0 bases from V and 6 from J, leaving 14 bases between them. Germline assignment: CDR1 PRHDT and CDR2 FYEKMQ (reference sequence). The CDR3 sequence is 15 residues long. CDR3 protein: CASSLGGTDLDGYTF. CDR3 DNA sequence: TGTGCCAGCAGCTTAGGGGGGACTGACCTGGATGGCTACACCTTC.

CDR3 nucleotide sequence: TGCGCCAGCAGCCAAGCAGGGATCTCCATGAACACTGAAGCTTTCTTT. The encoded protein is CASSQAGISMNTEAFF. This rearrangement joins TRBV4-1 to TRBJ1-1; TRBD1 might be the D (5 bases). V lost 1 base to trimming and J lost 0 bases, with 12 bases between them. Germline V gene lookup returns CDR1 MGHRA and CDR2 YSYEKL. The length of the CDR3 is 16 residues.

The gene calls are TRBV5-5 and TRBJ1-6; D might be TRBD1 (5 bases). Germline CDR1 is SGHKS and CDR2 is YYEKEE (reference sequence). V was shortened by 4 bases and J by 8 bases, with 13 bases between the two germline ends. This CDR3 has 14 amino acids. The CDR3 is CASSVDITYSPLHF. The CDR3 DNA reads TGTGCCAGCAGCGTGGACATCACATATTCACCCCTCCACTTT.

This rearrangement joins TRBV5-4 to TRBJ2-1; 9 positions agree with TRBD2. Germline CDR1 is SGHNT and CDR2 is YYREEE (reference sequence). The CDR3 loop spans 15 amino acids. V shed 7 bases, J shed 6 bases, and the junction held 11 bases outside the gene matches. CDR3 residues: CASRSAGGPFNEQFF. The CDR3 DNA reads as TGTGCCAGCCGATCGGCGGGAGGGCCATTCAATGAGCAGTTCTTC.

CDR3 sequence reads: CASSLVGPTGGLAKNIQYF. Here the CDR3 DNA reads TGCGCCAGCAGCTTGGTGGGACCCACCGGGGGACTAGCCAAAAACATTCAGTACTTC. The V and J genes are TRBV5-1 and TRBJ2-4; D perhaps matches TRBD2 (6 bases). The CDR3 is 19 amino acids. Germline-derived CDR1 and CDR2 are SGHRS and YFSETQ. The V and J ends lost 0 bases and 0 bases respectively, with 19 bases between them.

The chain uses TRBV7-2 and TRBJ1-1, with D tentatively TRBD1 (6 bases). Trimming stripped 5 bases from V and 11 bases from J, with 15 bases between. CDR1 and CDR2 (germline): SGHTA, FQGNSA. This CDR3 is 12 amino acids long. CDR3 in amino acids: CASSHLGGPAFF. For the CDR3, the DNA is TGTGCCAGCAGCCATCTTGGGGGCCCGGCTTTCTTT.

The V gene is TRBV18, the J gene TRBJ2-3; a possible D gene is TRBD2 (5 bases). V lost 3 bases and J 1 base, leaving 11 bases between the germline ends. The germline gives CDR1 KGHSH, CDR2 LQKENI. The CDR3 runs to 15 residues. The CDR3 nucleotides read TGTGCCAGCTCACCGCTCCGGGATCGCACAGATACGCAGTATTTT. Translation: CASSPLRDRTDTQYF.

The J gene is TRBJ1-3, the V gene TRBV7-8, with D tentatively TRBD1 (6 bases). CDR1 and CDR2 (germline): SGHVS, FQNEAQ. The CDR3 has 16 residues. V dropped 1 base and J dropped 4 bases, with 14 bases sitting between them. The CDR3 here is CASSLGSGVVGNTIYF. Here the CDR3 DNA reads TGTGCCAGCAGCTTAGGGTCAGGGGTCGTCGGAAACACCATATATTTT.

The chain carries TRBV18 and TRBJ2-3; D may be TRBD2 (5 bases). Trimming cost V 1 base and J 2 bases, with 10 bases left between them. CDR3 length: 15 amino acids. Germline CDR1 is KGHSH and CDR2 is LQKENI. The CDR3 DNA follows: TGTGCCAGCTCACCACAGGGAGCCCCCACAGATACGCAGTATTTT. It translates to CASSPQGAPTDTQYF.

The chain joins TRBV2 to TRBJ2-7; TRBD2 aligns across 11 bases. The V and J ends lost 4 bases and 4 bases, in that order; junction bases with no gene match: 6. Germline CDR1 SNHLY, CDR2 FYNNEI. The CDR3 has 15 residues. The CDR3 nucleotides read TGTGCCAGCAGTGGTCGGGGACTAGCGGTGTACGAGCAGTACTTC. Translation gives CASSGRGLAVYEQYF.

About this clone itself: At the DNA level, this CDR3 is encoded by other sequences in the same sample as well. Here the CDR3 reads CASSLGTSGGETQYF. In nucleotides, the CDR3 is TGTGCCAGCAGCTTGGGGACTAGCGGGGGAGAGACCCAGTACTTC. V gene TRBV7-3 combines with J gene TRBJ2-5; TRBD2 matches 14 bases. The germline CDR1 and CDR2 sequences are SGHTA and FQGTGA. This CDR3 has 15 amino acids. With V trimmed by 3 bases and J by 4 bases, 1 base remained unmatched.

This clone was seen once. The V call is TRBV3-1 (or the pseudogene TRBV3-2), the J call TRBJ2-1; 14 bases are a match to TRBD2. This CDR3 comprises 16 residues. Losses at the gene ends were 4 bases for V and 7 bases for J; bases not matched to a gene: 6. Germline assignment: CDR1 LGHDT and CDR2 YNNKEL (reference sequence). The CDR3 reads CASSPGLAGGRNEQFF. CDR3 in DNA: TGTGCCAGCAGCCCAGGACTAGCGGGGGGAAGAAATGAGCAGTTCTTC.

The V gene is TRBV7-3, the J gene TRBJ2-5, with TRBD1 as a possible D gene (5 bases). The CDR3 totals 16 residues. Germline V gene sequence: CDR1 SGHTA, CDR2 FQGTGA. The germline V and J ends were trimmed by 0 bases and 2 bases, with 13 bases remaining between them. CDR3 amino acids: CASSLTPGLRQETQYF. The CDR3 region has the DNA TGTGCCAGCAGCTTAACTCCAGGGTTAAGACAAGAGACCCAGTACTTC.

The chain links TRBV20-1 to TRBJ1-4, with D unresolved. The CDR3 loop spans 11 amino acids. V shed 3 bases and J shed 7 bases, with 6 bases lying between them. The V gene's germline CDR1 is DFQATT and CDR2 SNEGSKA (reference sequence). The DNA for the CDR3 is TGCAGTGCTAGCGTCGGTGAAAAACTGTTTTTT. Translation: CSASVGEKLFF.